The TCR beta chain described here comes from a study of blood T cell repertoires in COVID-19. Study at large: Whether acute or convalescent, the COVID-19 samples came from the United States, Italy and Spain.

Source study methods: From reference gene primer amplification, estimates of nucleated cell counts were derived. Only in-frame clones appear in the TCRdb table, and some are missing; sequencing was by immunoSEQ multiplex PCR. V and J calls and clone size follow that table, whereas D and trimming were derived from the DNA. The sample includes some 64,000 clones, about 80% of them seen just once. There are 13 residues in the CDR3. Germline V gene lookup returns CDR1 SGHDN and CDR2 FVKESK. With 5 bases removed from V and 7 bases from J, the gap between germline ends came to 11 bases. The sample comprised peripheral blood. The chain carries TRBV14 and TRBJ2-2; TRBD1 is a possible D gene (6 bases). This receptor was identified in a man older than 75 with active or convalescent COVID-19. CDR3 loop: CASSAQGYGELFF. The CDR3 bases are TGTGCCAGCAGCGCACAGGGTTACGGGGAGCTGTTTTTT.